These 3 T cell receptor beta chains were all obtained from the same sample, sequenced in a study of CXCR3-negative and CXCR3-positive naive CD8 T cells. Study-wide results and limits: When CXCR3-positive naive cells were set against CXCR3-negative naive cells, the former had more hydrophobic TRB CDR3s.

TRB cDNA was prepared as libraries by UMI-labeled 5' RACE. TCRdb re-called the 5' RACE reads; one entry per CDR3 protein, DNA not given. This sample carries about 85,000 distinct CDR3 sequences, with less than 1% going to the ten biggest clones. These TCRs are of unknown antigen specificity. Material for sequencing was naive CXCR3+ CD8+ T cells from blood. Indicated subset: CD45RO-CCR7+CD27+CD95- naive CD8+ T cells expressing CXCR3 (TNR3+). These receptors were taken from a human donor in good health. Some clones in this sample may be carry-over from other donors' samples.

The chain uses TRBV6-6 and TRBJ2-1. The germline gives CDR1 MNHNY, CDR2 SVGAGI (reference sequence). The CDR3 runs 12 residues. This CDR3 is CASSYSANEQFF.

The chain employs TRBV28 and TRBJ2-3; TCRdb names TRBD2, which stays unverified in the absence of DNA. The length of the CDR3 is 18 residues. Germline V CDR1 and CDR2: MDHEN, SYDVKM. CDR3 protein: CASSYPRLAGLSTDTQYF.

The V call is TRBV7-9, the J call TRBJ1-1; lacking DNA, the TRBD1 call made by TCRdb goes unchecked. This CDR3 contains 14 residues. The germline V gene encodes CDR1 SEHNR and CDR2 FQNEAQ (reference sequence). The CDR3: CASSLAPRDGEAFF.